These T cell receptor beta chains were read from a single sample in a study of cytomegalovirus exposure and HLA in healthy donors. TCRdb's copy holds only in-frame clones and misses some; the assay was immunoSEQ multiplex PCR. The sample yields 170,000 or so clones, roughly 85% seen once. Sequenced: PBMCs. These TCRs come from a man aged 18-30 years in good health and CMV-seropositive. CDR3s include the opening cysteine and the closing phenylalanine or tryptophan.

CDR3aa: CASSLIPDSGSSYNEQFF
v_gene: TRBV7-3
j_gene: TRBJ2-1

CDR3aa: CASGTSIDTQYF
v_gene: TRBV2
j_gene: TRBJ2-3

CDR3aa: CASSVGARASTEAFF
v_gene: TRBV9
j_gene: TRBJ1-1

CDR3aa: CASSISPLGQGGQPQHF
v_gene: TRBV19
j_gene: TRBJ1-5

CDR3aa: CASSSRAGGTDTQYF
v_gene: TRBV5-1
j_gene: TRBJ2-3

CDR3aa: CASSLDKQLYEQYF
v_gene: TRBV5-6
j_gene: TRBJ2-7

CDR3aa: CASSLYAGSVPFF
v_gene: TRBV28
j_gene: TRBJ1-1

CDR3aa: CATSRAGDGYEQYF
v_gene: TRBV15
j_gene: TRBJ2-7

CDR3aa: CASNLGGGGNTGELFF
v_gene: TRBV2
j_gene: TRBJ2-2

CDR3aa: CASSLAGRTDNEQFF
v_gene: TRBV5-1
j_gene: TRBJ2-1

CDR3aa: CASRQGAGGELFF
v_gene: TRBV11-3
j_gene: TRBJ2-2

CDR3aa: CASSLGGQGSNQPQHF
v_gene: TRBV13
j_gene: TRBJ1-5

CDR3aa: CASSYSPGALQPQHF
v_gene: TRBV6-5
j_gene: TRBJ1-5

CDR3aa: CASSIPGLTDTQYF
v_gene: TRBV19
j_gene: TRBJ2-3

CDR3aa: CASSEQGPSNQPQHF
v_gene: TRBV6-1
j_gene: TRBJ1-5

CDR3aa: CASSVDPGSSGNTIYF
v_gene: TRBV9
j_gene: TRBJ1-3

CDR3aa: CASSLWGGYEKLFF
v_gene: TRBV5-6
j_gene: TRBJ1-4

CDR3aa: CASSPEGYNSPLHF
v_gene: TRBV2
j_gene: TRBJ1-6

CDR3aa: CASDLTGTGTYGYTF
v_gene: TRBV28
j_gene: TRBJ1-2

CDR3aa: CASSPSGGTQYF
v_gene: TRBV27
j_gene: TRBJ2-3

CDR3aa: CASRRVGYNEQFF
v_gene: TRBV2
j_gene: TRBJ2-1

CDR3aa: CASRTIRGSSYNEQFF
v_gene: TRBV11-2
j_gene: TRBJ2-1

CDR3aa: CASSPEPGEETQYF
v_gene: TRBV9
j_gene: TRBJ2-5

CDR3aa: CASSPSGRRYNEQFF
v_gene: TRBV28
j_gene: TRBJ2-1

CDR3aa: CASPSGRLYEQYF
v_gene: TRBV6-5
j_gene: TRBJ2-7

CDR3aa: CASSKDPSGGATDTQYF
v_gene: TRBV21-1
j_gene: TRBJ2-3

CDR3aa: CAITEGQGLNYGYTF
v_gene: TRBV10-3
j_gene: TRBJ1-2